This T cell receptor beta chain is from a study of technical replicates of blood from a handful of donors. J gave up 0 bases and V 0 bases, and 5 bases lay outside the gene matches. CDR3 length equals 17 residues. Germline loops: CDR1 SGHRS, CDR2 YFSETQ. The table came from immunoSEQ multiplex PCR; TCRdb's copy has only in-frame clones and leaves some out. This table has some 71,000 clones, around 97% appearing once. The chain combines TRBV5-1 with TRBJ2-2; 7 bases are a match to TRBD2. The sequencing sample was made of T cells isolated from PBMCs. The clonotype comes from a human donor in good health. The CDR3 coding sequence is TGCGCCAGCAGCTTGGTTGGGGGGGTTGCGAACACCGGGGAGCTGTTTTTT. Protein product: CASSLVGGVANTGELFF. Full variable domain (missing parts from reference TRBV5-1 and TRBJ2-2): KAGVTQTPRYLIKTRGQQVTLSCSPISGHRSVSWYQQTPGQGLQFLFEYFSETQRNKGNFPGRFSGRQFSNSRSEMNVSTLELGDSALYLCASSLVGGVANTGELFFGEGSRLTVL.